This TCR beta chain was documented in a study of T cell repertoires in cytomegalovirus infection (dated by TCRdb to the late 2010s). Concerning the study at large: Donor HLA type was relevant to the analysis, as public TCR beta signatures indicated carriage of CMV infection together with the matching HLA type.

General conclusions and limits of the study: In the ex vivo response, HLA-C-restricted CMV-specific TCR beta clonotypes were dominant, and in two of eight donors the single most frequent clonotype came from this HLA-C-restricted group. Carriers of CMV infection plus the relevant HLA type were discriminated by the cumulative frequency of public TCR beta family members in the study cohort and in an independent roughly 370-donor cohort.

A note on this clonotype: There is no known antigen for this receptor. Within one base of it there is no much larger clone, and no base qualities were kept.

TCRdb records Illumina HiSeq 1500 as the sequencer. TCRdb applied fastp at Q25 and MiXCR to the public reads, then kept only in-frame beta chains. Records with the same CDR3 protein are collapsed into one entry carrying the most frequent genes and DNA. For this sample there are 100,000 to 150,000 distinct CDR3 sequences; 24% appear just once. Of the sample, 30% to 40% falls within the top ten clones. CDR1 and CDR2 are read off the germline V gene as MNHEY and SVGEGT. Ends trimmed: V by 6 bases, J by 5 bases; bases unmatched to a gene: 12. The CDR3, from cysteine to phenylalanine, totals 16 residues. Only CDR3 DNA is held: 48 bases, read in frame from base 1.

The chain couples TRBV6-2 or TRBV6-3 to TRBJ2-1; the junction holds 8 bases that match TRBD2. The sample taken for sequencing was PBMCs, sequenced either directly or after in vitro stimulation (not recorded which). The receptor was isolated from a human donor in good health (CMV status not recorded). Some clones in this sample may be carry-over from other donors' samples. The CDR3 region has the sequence CASSPLGTRGNNEQFF. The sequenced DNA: TGTGCCAGCAGCCCCCTCGGGACTAGGGGCAACAATGAGCAGTTCTTC.